This record covers a single T cell receptor (beta chain). What it binds is unknown. Treatment defined: oral pan-JAK inhibitor, 5-10 mg twice daily. Peripheral blood, together with lesional scalp punch biopsies, was collected from alopecia areata patients. Trimming cost V 5 bases and J 4 bases, with 9 bases left between them. CDR3 length equals 13 residues. Per germline, CDR1 SEHNR and CDR2 FQNEAQ (reference sequence). TCR sequencing used cDNA made by reverse transcription of extracted RNA. Assay used: immunoSEQ multiplex PCR; TCRdb lists only in-frame clones, some missing. The table lists about 40,000 clones, 92% of them singletons. The record originates from a study of CD8+ T cells in alopecia areata. Whole-study context: Each day, treated patients took oral tofacitinib twice, at 5 to 10 mg per dose. Findings and caveats of the study: Compared with normal scalp, lesional scalp had higher clonality and more expanded CD8+ clones. When scalp samples are sequenced, resident alphabeta T cells of normal skin are also captured.

The TCR originated in a human donor with alopecia areata. The V call is TRBV7-9, the J call TRBJ2-1; a possible D gene is TRBD2 (6 bases). This sample comprised CD8+ T cells sorted from blood, obtained at week 24, from a patient treated with tofacitinib. CDR3 bases: TGTGCCAGCAGCCGCGGGGAATACAATGAGCAGTTCTTC. Protein product: CASSRGEYNEQFF.